The T cell receptor beta chain described here comes from a study of beta chain features in type 1 diabetes. Study-level results: At VDJ recombination sites, type 1 diabetes patients had fewer insertions and more deleted nucleotides. There was a moderate but significant shortening of TCRB CDR3s in all four CD4+ subsets of Type 1 diabetes patients.

This clone was seen a handful of times. The antigen remains unidentified. Reverse transcription of all isolated RNA meant that expressed TCRB transcripts were sequenced. Profiled with immunoSEQ multiplex PCR; TCRdb holds only in-frame clones, not every one. This table holds over 150,000 clones, around 8.4% found once. The purity of all sorted populations exceeded 95%. The germline CDR1 and CDR2 sequences are MNHNS and SASEGT. The germline V and J ends were trimmed by 1 base and 5 bases, with 7 bases remaining between them. The CDR3 contains 13 residues. The sequenced sample was central memory CD4+ T cells from blood. The chain links TRBV6-1 to TRBJ2-3; D not certain. The receptor's source is a woman under 30 with type 1 diabetes. The CDR3 sequence: CASSEDSLDTQYF. The CDR3 bases are TGTGCCAGCAGTGAAGACAGCCTAGATACGCAGTATTTT.